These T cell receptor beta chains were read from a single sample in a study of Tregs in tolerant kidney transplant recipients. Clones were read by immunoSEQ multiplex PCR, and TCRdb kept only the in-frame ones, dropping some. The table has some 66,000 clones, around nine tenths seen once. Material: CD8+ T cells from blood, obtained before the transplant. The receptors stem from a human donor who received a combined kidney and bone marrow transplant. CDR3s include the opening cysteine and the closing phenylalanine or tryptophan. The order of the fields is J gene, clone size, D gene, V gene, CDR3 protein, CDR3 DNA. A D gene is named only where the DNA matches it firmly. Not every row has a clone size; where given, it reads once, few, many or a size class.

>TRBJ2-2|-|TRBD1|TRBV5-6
CASSFPGQPGGTGELFF
TGTGCCAGCAGCTTTCCGGGACAGCCTGGAGGTACCGGGGAGCTGTTTTTT
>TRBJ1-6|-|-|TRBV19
CASRSMEGGNSPLHF
TGTGCCAGTAGAAGCATGGAGGGAGGGAATTCACCCCTCCACTTT
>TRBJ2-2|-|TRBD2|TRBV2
CASRSGGHTGELFF
TGTGCCAGCAGAAGCGGGGGCCACACCGGGGAGCTGTTTTTT
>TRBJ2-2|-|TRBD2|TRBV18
CASSPSSGSGTGELFF
TGTGCCAGCTCACCCTCTAGCGGGAGTGGCACCGGGGAGCTGTTTTTT
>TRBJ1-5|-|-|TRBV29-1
CSVEDPRGSQPQHF
TGCAGCGTTGAAGATCCCAGGGGAAGTCAGCCCCAGCATTTT
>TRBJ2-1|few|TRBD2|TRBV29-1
CSVLAGGRNNEQFF
TGCAGCGTCCTAGCGGGGGGGCGGAACAATGAGCAGTTCTTC
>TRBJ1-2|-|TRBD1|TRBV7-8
CASSLTGQGTYGYTF
TGTGCCAGCAGCTTAACGGGACAGGGAACATATGGCTACACCTTC
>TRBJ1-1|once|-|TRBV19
CASSIMSVNTEAFF
TGTGCCAGTAGTATTATGTCTGTGAACACTGAAGCTTTCTTT
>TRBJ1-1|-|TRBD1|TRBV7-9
CASSLGQGNTEAFF
TGTGCCAGCAGCTTGGGACAGGGGAACACTGAAGCTTTCTTT
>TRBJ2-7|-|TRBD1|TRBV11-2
CASSLGTGGSYEQYF
TGTGCCAGCAGCCTGGGGACAGGGGGCTCCTACGAGCAGTACTTC
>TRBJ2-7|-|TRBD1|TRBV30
CAWTPGRGIYEQYF
TGTGCCTGGACCCCGGGCAGGGGGATCTACGAGCAGTACTTC
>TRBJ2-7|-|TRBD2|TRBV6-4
CASSDSGGGLPNYEQYF
TGTGCCAGCAGTGACTCGGGGGGGGGACTACCGAACTACGAGCAGTACTTC
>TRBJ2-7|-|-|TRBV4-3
CASSQTSLGSYEQYF
TGCGCCAGCAGCCAGACTAGTTTAGGCTCCTACGAGCAGTACTTC
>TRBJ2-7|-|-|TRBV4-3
CASSQEKSSYEQYF
TGCGCCAGCAGCCAAGAGAAGAGCTCCTACGAGCAGTACTTC
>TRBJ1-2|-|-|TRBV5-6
CASTRTNYGYTF
TGTGCCAGCACCAGGACTAACTATGGCTACACCTTC
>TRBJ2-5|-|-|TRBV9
CASSSRGAVALETQYF
TGTGCCAGCAGCTCCCGGGGGGCAGTCGCCTTAGAGACCCAGTACTTC
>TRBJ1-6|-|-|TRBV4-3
CASSQDRYNSPLHF
TGCGCCAGCAGCCAAGATCGCTATAATTCCCCCCTCCACTTT
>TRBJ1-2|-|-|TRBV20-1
CSLRANYGYTF
TGCAGTCTCAGGGCTAACTATGGCTACACCTTC
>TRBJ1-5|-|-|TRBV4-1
CASSQDHGGQGETSNQPQHF
TGCGCCAGCAGCCAAGACCACGGGGGGCAGGGTGAGACTAGCAATCAGCCCCAGCATTTT
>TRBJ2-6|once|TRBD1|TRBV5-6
CASSALTGFGANVLTF
TGTGCCAGCAGCGCTCTGACAGGGTTTGGGGCCAACGTCCTGACTTTC
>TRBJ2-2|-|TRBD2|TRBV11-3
CASRGLAGANTGELFF
TGTGCCAGCAGGGGACTAGCGGGAGCGAACACCGGGGAGCTGTTTTTT
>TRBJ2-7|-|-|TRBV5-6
CASSLGTRAYEQYF
TGTGCCAGCAGCCTAGGGACTCGGGCCTACGAGCAGTACTTC
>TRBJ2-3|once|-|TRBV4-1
CASSPSGTDTQYF
TGCGCCAGCAGCCCCAGCGGTACAGATACGCAGTATTTT
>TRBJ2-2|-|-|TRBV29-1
CSVETSPYTGELFF
TGCAGCGTTGAAACCTCACCCTATACCGGGGAGCTGTTTTTT
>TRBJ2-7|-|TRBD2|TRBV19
CASKPLAGAAEQYF
TGTGCCAGTAAGCCTCTAGCGGGAGCTGCCGAGCAGTACTTC
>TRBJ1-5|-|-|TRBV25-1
CASSGDNNQPQHF
TGTGCCAGCAGCGGGGACAACAATCAGCCCCAGCATTTT
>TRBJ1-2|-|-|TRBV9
CASSVAITAANYGYTF
TGTGCCAGCAGCGTAGCAATAACAGCCGCTAACTATGGCTACACCTTC
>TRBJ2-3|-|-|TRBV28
CASSWADTQYF
TGTGCCAGCAGTTGGGCTGATACGCAGTATTTT
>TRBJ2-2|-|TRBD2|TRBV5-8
CASSLEAAGGSAGELFF
TGTGCCAGCAGCTTGGAGGCGGCGGGAGGGTCGGCCGGGGAGCTGTTTTTT
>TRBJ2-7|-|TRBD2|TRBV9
CASSPPASGVVVEQYF
TGTGCCAGCAGCCCCCCCGCGAGCGGGGTAGTTGTTGAGCAGTACTTC
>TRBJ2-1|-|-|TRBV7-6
CASSLGGGAYYNEQFF
TGTGCCAGCAGCTTAGGCGGCGGGGCCTATTACAATGAGCAGTTCTTC
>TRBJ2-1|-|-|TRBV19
CASSHQGLYNEQFF
TGTGCCAGTAGTCACCAGGGGTTATACAATGAGCAGTTCTTC
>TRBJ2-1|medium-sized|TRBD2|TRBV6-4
CASSESSGGNNEQFF
TGTGCCAGCAGTGAGTCCAGCGGGGGAAACAATGAGCAGTTCTTC
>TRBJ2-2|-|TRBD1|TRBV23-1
CASADPQGIFGTGELFF
TGCGCCAGTGCGGACCCACAGGGGATCTTCGGCACCGGGGAGCTGTTTTTT
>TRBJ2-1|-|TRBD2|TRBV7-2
CASSFIWTSLSEQFF
TGTGCCAGCAGCTTCATCTGGACTAGCTTGAGTGAGCAGTTCTTC
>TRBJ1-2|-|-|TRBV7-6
CASSPGHPYGYTF
TGTGCCAGCAGCCCAGGACACCCATATGGCTACACCTTC
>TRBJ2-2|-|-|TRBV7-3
CASSFQAGTGELFF
TGTGCCAGCAGCTTCCAAGCGGGCACCGGGGAGCTGTTTTTT
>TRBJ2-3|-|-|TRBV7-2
CASRFGGTELTDTQYF
TGTGCCAGCAGATTCGGAGGGACGGAACTCACAGATACGCAGTATTTT
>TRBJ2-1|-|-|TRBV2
CASSGSLASLYEQFF
TGTGCCAGCAGCGGGTCTCTAGCTAGCCTGTATGAGCAGTTCTTC